This T cell receptor beta chain was observed in a study of post-analysis software for immune sequencing data. Unique molecular identifiers were built into the TCR beta cDNA libraries. TCRdb recomputed calls from the PCR reads with MiXCR, one row per CDR3 protein. Of approximately 730,000 distinct CDR3 sequences listed, 30% were seen once; the top ten hold roughly 0.53%. Overall study results and limits: Compared with controls, patients had more of roughly five TRBV segments, including TRBV5-6, TRBV5-1 and TRBV20-1. Among multiple sclerosis patients, normalized Chao1 diversity was significantly below that of controls.

The CDR3 runs 11 residues. V lost 4 bases and J 11 bases, leaving 11 bases between the germline ends. Germline CDR1 SGHDN, CDR2 FVKESK. This clonotype has only a few counts. Its antigen is not known. The chain carries TRBV14 and TRBJ1-1; TRBD1 is a possible D gene (5 bases). The sample consisted of blood. The clonotype comes from a girl aged 5-17 years with multiple sclerosis. The CDR3 DNA follows: TGTGCCAGCAGCCTGGGACTCCTCGCTTTCTTT. Its translation is CASSLGLLAFF.